These T cell receptor beta chains were read from a single sample in a study of T-cell memory formation after mild COVID-19. MiXCR, run by TCRdb on the 5' RACE reads, gives a single entry per CDR3 protein. The table lists just over 400,000 distinct CDR3 sequences, 20% to 30% of them singletons. The sequencing sample was made of PBMCs or a T cell subset sorted from them (not recorded which). The receptors stem from an adult woman who had mild COVID-19 (a few samples of this study predate the infection). Cell type and time point are not known. CDR3s include the opening cysteine and the closing phenylalanine or tryptophan. A D gene is named only where the DNA matches it firmly. Only part of the rows carry a size: once, few, many, or a class if the clone is expanded.

D	V	size	J	DNA	CDR3
.	TRBV18	.	TRBJ2-1	TGTGCCAGCTCACCACCTTCGGGGAATGAGCAGTTCTTC	CASSPPSGNEQFF
.	TRBV19	.	TRBJ2-7	TGTGCCAGTAGTGGGGCAGGGGCGGGCGAGCAGTACTTC	CASSGAGAGEQYF
.	TRBV4-3	many	TRBJ2-7	TGCGCCAGCAGCCAAGATCTTATACGAGGGGTCAACGAGCAGTACTTC	CASSQDLIRGVNEQYF
.	TRBV2	.	TRBJ1-5	TGTGCCAGCAGCGTCGATGGGGGCAATCAGCCCCAGCATTTT	CASSVDGGNQPQHF
.	TRBV28	.	TRBJ2-4	TGTGCCAGCAGTCCCGGGGACGTGCAAAACATTCAGTACTTC	CASSPGDVQNIQYF
TRBD1	TRBV5-1	few	TRBJ1-5	TGCGCCAGCAGCTTGGGGACAGGGTCTTTCAATCAGCCCCAGCATTTT	CASSLGTGSFNQPQHF
.	TRBV5-1	.	TRBJ1-1	TGCGCCAGCAGCTTGGCCGAGACAGAACTTCAAGCTTTCTTT	CASSLAETELQAFF
TRBD1	TRBV5-1	many	TRBJ2-5	TGCGCCAGCAGCCCCGGACAGGGACAAGAGACCCAGTACTTC	CASSPGQGQETQYF
.	TRBV6-5	.	TRBJ1-1	TGTGCCAGCAGTTACTCCCGGGCGGCGGGAAACACTGAAGCTTTCTTT	CASSYSRAAGNTEAFF
TRBD2	TRBV19	few	TRBJ2-3	TGTGCCAGTAGTACCCTCGCGGGAGGATTAACAGATACGCAGTATTTT	CASSTLAGGLTDTQYF
TRBD1	TRBV12-3/TRBV12-4	.	TRBJ1-6	TGTGCCAGCAGTCCCGGACAGGGATTTTCACCCCTCCACTTT	CASSPGQGFSPLHF
TRBD2	TRBV3-1	many	TRBJ2-1	TGTGCCAGCAGCCAAGGCGGGGGGGCCACAAATGAGCAGTTCTTC	CASSQGGGATNEQFF
TRBD1	TRBV12-3/TRBV12-4	.	TRBJ1-2	TGTGCCAGCAGTTTGGCCGGGGGACAGGGGGCCTTGGGTTATGGCTACACCTTC	CASSLAGGQGALGYGYTF
.	TRBV11-2	.	TRBJ1-1	TGTGCCAGCAGCTTAGAGCGACAGTCATCTGAAGCTTTCTTT	CASSLERQSSEAFF
.	TRBV5-1	.	TRBJ2-7	TGCGCCAGCAGCCCGTGGAAGGGGGAGGACCACTACGAGCAGTACTTC	CASSPWKGEDHYEQYF
.	TRBV7-9	few	TRBJ2-7	TGTGCCAGCAGCCTCGTGGGGGCCCCCTACGAGCAGTACTTC	CASSLVGAPYEQYF
TRBD1	TRBV4-1	.	TRBJ2-7	TGCGCCAGCAGCCATACGACAGGGGGATCCTACGAGCAGTACTTC	CASSHTTGGSYEQYF
TRBD1	TRBV24-1	few	TRBJ2-2	TGTGCCACCAGTGATTTACAGGGGTTCTCCGGGGAGCTGTTTTTT	CATSDLQGFSGELFF
.	TRBV9	few	TRBJ2-2	TGTGCCAGCAGCAATGGGGGAACCGGGGAGCTGTTTTTT	CASSNGGTGELFF
.	TRBV4-1	.	TRBJ2-5	TGCGCCAGCAGCCAGGGAACCCAGGGGGGGGAGACCCAGTACTTC	CASSQGTQGGETQYF
TRBD2	TRBV20-1	few	TRBJ2-3	TGCAGTGCCTTTGCCGGGACTAGCGGGAGAAAAACAGATACGCAGTATTTT	CSAFAGTSGRKTDTQYF
.	TRBV5-1	.	TRBJ2-1	TGCGCCAGCAGCTTGATAGGGAGCAGGGGCCATGAGCAGTTCTTC	CASSLIGSRGHEQFF
.	TRBV29-1	few	TRBJ1-1	TGCAGCGTTGATTCGGGCAAAAGGAACACTGAAGCTTTCTTT	CSVDSGKRNTEAFF
.	TRBV20-1	few	TRBJ2-1	TGCAGTGCTAGTGGGGGGTCCTACAATGAGCAGTTCTTC	CSASGGSYNEQFF
TRBD1	TRBV15	.	TRBJ1-1	TGTGCCACCAGCGCCGGGACAGGGACTGAAGCTTTCTTT	CATSAGTGTEAFF
.	TRBV7-3	.	TRBJ1-2	TGTGCCAGCAGCTTAACCCCGACACGGGATAACTATGGCTACACCTTC	CASSLTPTRDNYGYTF
TRBD1	TRBV9	few	TRBJ2-1	TGTGCCGGTTCCGCGGGACAGGGGTTCGAAGAGCAGTTCTTC	CAGSAGQGFEEQFF
.	TRBV6-2/TRBV6-3	few	TRBJ2-3	TGTGCCAGCAGTACGGCAGTCCCAGATACGCAGTATTTT	CASSTAVPDTQYF
TRBD2	TRBV24-1	.	TRBJ2-1	TGTGCCACCAGTGATGGGGGACTAGCCTTGCATGAGCAGTTCTTC	CATSDGGLALHEQFF
TRBD1	TRBV4-2	many	TRBJ2-1	TGTGCCAGCAGCCTAACCGCACAGGGGGTTTGGGGCAATGAGCAGTTCTTC	CASSLTAQGVWGNEQFF